Detailed here is one TCR beta chain. Its antigen is not identified. This entry belongs to a study of identical twins. Points from the study as a whole: Memory repertoires showed no such pattern, whereas abundant cord blood beta clonotypes carried fewer insertions. Conclusions were based on cross-sectional statistical analysis, without following the same donors.

The germline V and J ends were trimmed by 4 bases and 3 bases, with 7 bases remaining between them. This CDR3 has 11 amino acids. Germline V gene sequence: CDR1 DFQATT, CDR2 SNEGSKA (reference sequence). TCRdb fed the 5' RACE reads into MiXCR, producing one record per CDR3 protein. The sample holds 260,000 or so distinct CDR3 sequences, 7% to 8.5% seen once. Healthy Caucasians were all of the donors. The same sample was also used in a study of yellow fever vaccine responses in identical twins. Turning to that study: Twins' T cell vaccine responses reportedly looked partly convergent, partly personalized.

Sequencing was carried out using CD8+ T cells sorted from blood. The TCR was taken from a woman aged 18-29 years in good health. V gene TRBV20-1 combines with J gene TRBJ2-7; tentatively, D is TRBD1 (6 bases). CDR3 in amino acids: CSAKDSYEQYF. Here the CDR3 DNA reads TGCAGTGCTAAGGACAGCTACGAGCAGTACTTC.